The sample holds a few counts of the clone carrying this T cell receptor (beta chain). As yet, its antigen is unknown. The data belong to a study of response to subunit inactivated influenza vaccine. Study-wide results and caveats: Each seasonal influenza vaccination, the authors suggested, recruits few new T cells.

Trimming shortened V by 10 bases and J by 3 bases, and 10 bases separated the two germline ends. The CDR3 has 11 residues. Germline values: CDR1 LGHDT, CDR2 YNNKEL (reference sequence). A single record per CDR3 protein comes from TCRdb applying MiXCR to the RT-PCR reads. The table has roughly 650,000 distinct CDR3 sequences, around 14% seen once. This chain uses TRBV3-1 with TRBJ2-7, with D possibly being TRBD1 (5 bases). This material consisted of PBMCs from blood, taken 11 to 12 days after vaccination. This receptor was identified in a man aged 50 to 59 who received an inactivated influenza vaccine. Here the CDR3 DNA reads TGTGCCACCTCGACAGACTACGAGCAGTACTTC. Amino acid sequence: CATSTDYEQYF.